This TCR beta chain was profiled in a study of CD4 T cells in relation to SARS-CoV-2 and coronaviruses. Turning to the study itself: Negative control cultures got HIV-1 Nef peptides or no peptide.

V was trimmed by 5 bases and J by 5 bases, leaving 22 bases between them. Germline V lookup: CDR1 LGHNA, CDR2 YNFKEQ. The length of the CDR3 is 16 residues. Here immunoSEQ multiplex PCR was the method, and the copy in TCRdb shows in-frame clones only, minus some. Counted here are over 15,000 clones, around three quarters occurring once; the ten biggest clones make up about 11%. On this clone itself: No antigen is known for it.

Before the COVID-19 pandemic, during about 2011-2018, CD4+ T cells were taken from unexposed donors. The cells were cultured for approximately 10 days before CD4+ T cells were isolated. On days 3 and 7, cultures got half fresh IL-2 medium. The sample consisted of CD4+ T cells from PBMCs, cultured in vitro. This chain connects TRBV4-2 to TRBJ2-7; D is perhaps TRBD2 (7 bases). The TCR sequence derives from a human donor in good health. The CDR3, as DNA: TGTGCCAGCAGCACGACTAGAGGGGGGGCTTCGAACGAGCAGTACTTC. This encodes CASSTTRGGASNEQYF.